This T cell receptor beta chain came from a study of Ad26.COV2.S vaccination and SARS-CoV-2 variants. Study details: Once or twice, 56 days apart, Ad26.COV2.S was delivered intramuscularly.

Specified treatment: 15 to 20 received Ad26.COV2.S at low or high dose, single or two shots; about 5 received placebo; per-sample allocation not given. Samples were taken on day 63 after the first vaccine or placebo injection. Assay used: immunoSEQ multiplex PCR; TCRdb lists only in-frame clones, some missing. The sample lists 430,000 or so clones, around 90% seen once, with more than 9% in the top ten. The CDR3 runs to 14 residues. Trimming at V came to 5 bases and at J to 6 bases, leaving 7 bases not matched to a gene. Germline V lookup: CDR1 LNHDA, CDR2 SQIVND (reference sequence). The chain is built from TRBV19 and TRBJ2-7; TRBD2 aligns across 10 bases. The origin of this receptor is a person between 18 and 60 years old who received the Ad26.COV2.S COVID-19 vaccine or a placebo. Sequencing was performed on peripheral blood, taken in a trial of Ad26.COV2.S vaccine versus placebo. The CDR3 here is CASSEASGRREQYF. CDR3 bases: TGTGCCAGTAGTGAGGCTAGCGGGAGACGCGAGCAGTACTTC.